The 30 T cell receptor beta chains given below trace back to one sample, sequenced in a study of tumor T cells in aggressive B-cell lymphoma. Repertoires were generated with immunoSEQ multiplex PCR, while TCRdb's copy carries only in-frame clones and drops some. Altogether over a thousand clones are present, roughly 84% being singletons, with the ten largest covering 9% to 13%. The sequencing input was tumor tissue. These receptor sequences come from an adult with diffuse large B cell lymphoma.

This chain joins TRBV28 and TRBJ1-6, with TRBD1 matching over 11 bases. CDR1 is MDHEN and CDR2 is SYDVKM in the germline V gene. With 5 bases clipped from V and 9 bases from J, the junction kept 6 bases outside the gene matches. CDR3 size: 15 residues. The CDR3: CASSPEDRGLSPLHF. CDR3 bases: TGTGCCAGCAGTCCGGAGGACAGGGGGCTTTCACCCCTCCACTTT.

V is TRBV5-1 and J is TRBJ2-1; 16 bases agree with TRBD2. Unmatched junction bases numbered 9, after V lost 4 bases and J lost 8 bases. This CDR3 comprises 17 residues. The germline CDR1 and CDR2 sequences are SGHRS and YFSETQ. DNA for the CDR3: TGCGCCAGCAGCCCGGGACTAGCGGGAGGGCTTAGGGATGAGCAGTTCTTC. Amino acid sequence: CASSPGLAGGLRDEQFF.

In this sample, this clone turned up once. J is TRBJ1-1 and V is TRBV5-1; 8 nucleotides align to TRBD1. V shed 4 bases and J 3 bases; nucleotides not matched to a gene: 8. CDR3 length equals 15 residues. Germline V gives CDR1 SGHRS, CDR2 YFSETQ. Here the CDR3 DNA reads TGCGCCAGCAGCGCGGACAGGGCAGGACACACTGAAGCTTTCTTT. Its translation: CASSADRAGHTEAFF.

This chain connects TRBV6-1 to TRBJ2-2; 7 bases map to TRBD1. The V gene's germline CDR1 is MNHNS and CDR2 SASEGT. The CDR3 length is 14 residues. The V gene end was trimmed by 7 bases and the J gene end by 5 bases; junction bases not matched to a gene: 7. CDR3 sequence: CASTFRGRTGELFF. CDR3 DNA sequence: TGTGCCAGCACCTTTAGGGGGCGAACCGGGGAGCTGTTTTTT.

The count of this clone is one. This chain connects TRBV28 to TRBJ2-7, with 10 bases aligning to TRBD1. The CDR3 sequence is 16 residues long. Germline lookup yields CDR1 MDHEN and CDR2 SYDVKM. After removal of 5 bases from V and 4 bases from J, the junction contained 11 bases not matched to a gene. CDR3 sequence reads: CASSPPTGQGMYEQYF. Written as DNA, the CDR3 is TGTGCCAGCAGTCCACCCACGGGACAGGGGATGTACGAGCAGTACTTC.

The chain links TRBV19 to TRBJ2-1; D not certain. V was cut by 3 bases and J by 7 bases, with 7 bases left in between. Germline V gene lookup returns CDR1 LNHDA and CDR2 SQIVND (reference sequence). This CDR3 is 12 amino acids long. This chain's CDR3 is CASSIAGNEQFF. The CDR3 region has the DNA TGTGCCAGTAGTATCGCAGGTAATGAGCAGTTCTTC.

The chain recombines TRBV12-5 with TRBJ1-1; TRBD1 aligns across 8 bases. The CDR3 consists of 14 residues. With V trimmed by 6 bases and J by 2 bases, 5 bases remained unmatched. Germline-derived CDR1 and CDR2 are LGHNT and FRNRAP. The CDR3 DNA reads as TGTGCTAGTGGATTCACAGGGGGAAACACTGAAGCTTTCTTT. It yields the protein CASGFTGGNTEAFF.

The chain joins TRBV9 to TRBJ2-7; 11 bases align to TRBD2. The ends lost 4 bases at V and 2 bases at J; junction bases unmatched: 11. CDR1 is SGDLS and CDR2 is YYNGEE in the germline V gene. The CDR3 contains 17 residues. CDR3 residues: CASSPRRGSGGAYEQYF. The CDR3 DNA is TGTGCCAGCAGCCCCCGAAGAGGTAGCGGGGGGGCCTACGAGCAGTACTTC. The full variable domain, its missing parts supplied by reference TRBV9 and TRBJ2-7, is DSGVTQTPKHLITATGQRVTLRCSPRSGDLSVYWYQQSLDQGLQFLIQYYNGEERAKGNILERFSAQQFPDLHSELNLSSLELGDSALYFCASSPRRGSGGAYEQYFGPGTRLTVT.

CDR3 residues: CSANKWGREVVGRTDTQYF. The DNA for the CDR3 is TGCAGCGCCAACAAGTGGGGCAGGGAAGTAGTCGGAAGGACAGATACGCAGTATTTT. The chain carries TRBV29-1 and TRBJ2-3; D is possibly TRBD1 (5 bases). CDR1 is SQVTM and CDR2 is ANQGSEA in the germline V gene. The CDR3 totals 19 residues. Between the trimmed V and J ends, which lost 7 bases and 3 bases, there was a span of 32 bases.

The chain joins TRBV7-9 to TRBJ1-1, with TRBD1 identical over 10 bases. V lost 5 bases, J lost 1 base, and 7 bases stayed unmatched. The CDR3 loop spans 16 amino acids. Germline-derived CDR1 and CDR2 are SEHNR and FQNEAQ (reference sequence). In DNA form, the CDR3 reads TGTGCCAGCAGCGTATATGGACAGGGGGAGAACACTGAAGCTTTCTTT. It encodes CASSVYGQGENTEAFF.

The chain joins TRBV11-2 to TRBJ2-3; 8 nucleotides match TRBD1. This CDR3 is 16 amino acids long. The trim removed 5 bases at V and 1 base at J, leaving 8 bases unmatched. From germline, CDR1 is SGHAT and CDR2 FQNNGV. CDR3 bases: TGTGCCAGCAGCCTGGACAGGGCCTTGGGCACAGATACGCAGTATTTT. It specifies CASSLDRALGTDTQYF.

This clone was picked up a small number of times. The chain employs TRBV27 and TRBJ1-1; 7 nucleotides line up with TRBD1. Germline V CDR1 and CDR2: MNHEY, SMNVEV (reference sequence). The CDR3 runs to 15 residues. The ends lost 6 bases at V and 1 base at J; junction bases unmatched: 8. CDR3 region: CASRLQGSWNTEAFF. DNA for the CDR3: TGTGCCAGCAGATTACAGGGGAGCTGGAACACTGAAGCTTTCTTT.

The rearrangement joins TRBV14 to TRBJ1-3; 8 bases map to TRBD1. This CDR3 is built from 14 residues. Germline assignment: CDR1 SGHDN and CDR2 FVKESK. Germline trimming cut 4 bases from V and 7 bases from J; bases unmatched to any gene: 6. CDR3 DNA sequence: TGTGCCAGCAGCCGGGACAGGAGAGGGAACACCATATATTTT. It encodes CASSRDRRGNTIYF.

This chain links TRBV5-4 with TRBJ1-2, with TRBD1 matching over 8 bases. Germline V lookup: CDR1 SGHNT, CDR2 YYREEE (reference sequence). CDR3 length: 18 residues. V lost 0 bases, J lost 6 bases, and 16 bases stayed unmatched. CDR3 amino acids: CASSLAQPSYGTGDGYTF. In DNA, the CDR3 is TGTGCCAGCAGCTTGGCCCAACCCAGCTACGGGACAGGTGATGGCTACACCTTC.

This chain connects TRBV6-1 to TRBJ2-7; 14 nucleotides align to TRBD2. Trimming took 8 bases from V and 2 from J; bases not matched to a gene: 5. The CDR3 is 15 amino acids. Germline values: CDR1 MNHNS, CDR2 SASEGT. CDR3 bases: TGTGCCAGCCGTCGACTAGCGGGAGGGCCCTACGAGCAGTACGTC. Translation: CASRRLAGGPYEQYV.

V usage is TRBV7-3 and J usage is TRBJ2-1; TRBD2 matches at 7 bases. The CDR3 sequence is 15 residues long. Germline CDR1 is SGHTA and CDR2 is FQGTGA. The trim removed 5 bases at V and 6 bases at J, leaving 10 bases unmatched. CDR3 in DNA: TGTGCCAGCAGCCAAGCGGGGCGGGCTTTCAATGAGCAGTTCTTC. Amino acid sequence: CASSQAGRAFNEQFF.

This chain links TRBV15 with TRBJ1-1; D unresolved. V was trimmed by 0 bases and J by 2 bases, leaving 13 bases between them. Germline V gives CDR1 LNHNV, CDR2 YYDKDF (reference sequence). The CDR3 sequence is 16 residues long. This chain's CDR3 is CATSRDPWAGNTEAFF. Here the CDR3 DNA reads TGTGCCACCAGCAGAGATCCGTGGGCAGGCAACACTGAAGCTTTCTTT.

The CDR3, as DNA: TGTGCCAGCAGCTTATTGGCGGGGCCTGGCTACACCTTC. This encodes CASSLLAGPGYTF. The V call is TRBV7-9, the J call TRBJ1-2; a weak D match, TRBD1 (5 bases). Germline V CDR1 and CDR2: SEHNR, FQNEAQ (reference sequence). CDR3 length: 13 residues. The V end lost 2 bases, the J end lost 7 bases, and 11 bases lay between the germline ends.

The V call is TRBV2, the J call TRBJ2-7; tentatively, D is TRBD2 (5 bases). The CDR3 covers 13 residues. Germline V gene data show CDR1 as SNHLY and CDR2 as FYNNEI. V lost 5 bases to trimming and J lost 3 bases, with 11 bases between them. DNA for the CDR3: TGTGCCAGCAGTCTAGCTCTGGGCTACGAGCAGTACTTC. It yields the protein CASSLALGYEQYF. Filled out from reference TRBV2 and TRBJ2-7, the complete variable domain reads EPEVTQTPSHQVTQMGQEVILRCVPISNHLYFYWYRQILGQKVEFLVSFYNNEISEKSEIFDDQFSVERPDGSNFTLKIRSTKLEDSAMYFCASSLALGYEQYFGPGTRLTVT.

The count of this clone is one. The chain links TRBV19 to TRBJ1-2; 7 nucleotides line up with TRBD1. The V segment lost 7 bases and the J segment 4 bases; nucleotides outside the gene matches: 9. The CDR3 runs 14 residues. Per the germline V gene, CDR1 is LNHDA and CDR2 is SQIVND (reference sequence). CDR3: CASTPTGPVYGYTF. The CDR3 bases are TGTGCCAGTACTCCGACAGGGCCGGTCTATGGCTACACCTTC.

The chain has TRBV5-6 and TRBJ1-2, with D possibly being TRBD1 (5 bases). V lost 4 bases and J lost 5, with 9 bases in between. Germline V CDR1 and CDR2: SGHDT, YYEEEE. The CDR3 runs to 12 residues. The CDR3 region is CASSRDFYGYTF. In nucleotides, the CDR3 is TGTGCCAGCAGCCGGGACTTTTATGGCTACACCTTC.

The V call is TRBV4-1, the J call TRBJ1-2; 7 bases fit TRBD1. This CDR3 is built from 13 residues. The V segment lost 3 bases and the J segment 4 bases; nucleotides outside the gene matches: 2. The germline V gene has CDR1 MGHRA and CDR2 YSYEKL. DNA for the CDR3: TGCGCCAGCAGCCAGGACAGGCTCTATGGCTACACCTTC. It translates to CASSQDRLYGYTF.

This rearrangement joins TRBV4-2 to TRBJ1-5; D remains unclear. This CDR3 is built from 15 residues. Trimming cost V 1 base and J 4 bases, with 11 bases left between them. Germline lookup yields CDR1 LGHNA and CDR2 YNFKEQ. The CDR3 sequence is CASSQAKAMNQPQHF. CDR3 bases: TGTGCCAGCAGCCAAGCAAAAGCGATGAATCAGCCCCAGCATTTT.

The chain carries TRBV5-6 and TRBJ1-1, with TRBD1 as a possible D gene (5 bases). The V gene lost 7 bases and the J gene lost 0 bases, with 13 bases spanning the gap. The CDR3 is 14 amino acids. Germline values: CDR1 SGHDT, CDR2 YYEEEE. The CDR3 DNA sequence: TGTGCCAGCGGATGGACACGAATGAACACTGAAGCTTTCTTT. This codes for CASGWTRMNTEAFF.

The CDR3 here is CACSTGGPGGANVLTF. In nucleotides, the CDR3 is TGTGCCTGTTCGACAGGGGGACCGGGTGGGGCCAACGTCCTGACTTTC. The chain recombines TRBV30 with TRBJ2-6; 9 bases are shared with TRBD1. The length of the CDR3 is 16 residues. J gave up 3 bases and V 6 bases, and 9 bases lay outside the gene matches. CDR1 is GTSNPN and CDR2 is SVGIG in the germline V gene (reference sequence).

This chain connects TRBV19 to TRBJ2-3; perhaps TRBD2 as D (6 bases). CDR1 and CDR2 from the germline V gene are LNHDA and SQIVND (reference sequence). Trimming stripped 1 base from V and 3 bases from J, with 8 bases between. This CDR3 contains 14 residues. CDR3 nucleotides: TGTGCCAGTAGTATAGGGGGGAGGACAGATACGCAGTATTTT. Its translation is CASSIGGRTDTQYF.

This chain joins TRBV19 and TRBJ1-1; TRBD1 might be the D (6 bases). V shed 7 bases and J shed 1 base, with 16 bases lying between them. There are 15 residues in the CDR3. The germline gives CDR1 LNHDA, CDR2 SQIVND (reference sequence). In DNA, the CDR3 is TGTGCCAGTAATTGGCAGGGGACGCAGAACACTGAAGCTTTCTTT. Translated: CASNWQGTQNTEAFF.

The chain couples TRBV5-8 to TRBJ1-5, with 9 bases aligning to TRBD1. The ends lost 3 bases at V and 2 bases at J; junction bases unmatched: 6. Germline lookup yields CDR1 SGHTS and CDR2 YDEGEE. There are 16 residues in the CDR3. CDR3 region: CASSYPDRGGNQPQHF. The CDR3 nucleotides are TGTGCCAGCAGCTACCCGGACAGGGGAGGCAATCAGCCCCAGCATTTT.

The rearrangement joins TRBV14 to TRBJ2-1; 7 nucleotides match TRBD2. V dropped 0 bases and J dropped 2; count of bases not matched to a gene: 4. CDR3 length: 16 amino acids. Germline V gene lookup returns CDR1 SGHDN and CDR2 FVKESK. CDR3 DNA: TGTGCCAGCAGCCAAGAACCGGGGGGTCCCTACAATGAGCAGTTCTTC. Residues: CASSQEPGGPYNEQFF.

The chain uses TRBV11-2 and TRBJ2-5; tentatively, D is TRBD1 (6 bases). CDR1 and CDR2 (germline): SGHAT, FQNNGV. CDR3 size: 14 residues. Between the trimmed V and J ends, which lost 2 bases and 1 base, there was a span of 8 bases. The CDR3 sequence is CASSLTGTQETQYF. For the CDR3, the DNA is TGTGCCAGCAGCTTAACAGGGACCCAAGAGACCCAGTACTTC.